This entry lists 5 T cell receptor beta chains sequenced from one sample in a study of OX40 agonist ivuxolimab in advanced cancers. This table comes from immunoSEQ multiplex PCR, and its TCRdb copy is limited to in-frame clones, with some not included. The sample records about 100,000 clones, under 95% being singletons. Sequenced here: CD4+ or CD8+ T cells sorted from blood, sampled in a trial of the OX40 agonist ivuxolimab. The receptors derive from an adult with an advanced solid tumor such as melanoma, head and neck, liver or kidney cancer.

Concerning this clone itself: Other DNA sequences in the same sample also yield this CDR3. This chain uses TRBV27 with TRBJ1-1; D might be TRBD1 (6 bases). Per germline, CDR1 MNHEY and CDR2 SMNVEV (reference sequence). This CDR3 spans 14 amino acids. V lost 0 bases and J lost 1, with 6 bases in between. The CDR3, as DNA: TGTGCCAGCAGTTTATCCAGGGGGAACACTGAAGCTTTCTTT. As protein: CASSLSRGNTEAFF.

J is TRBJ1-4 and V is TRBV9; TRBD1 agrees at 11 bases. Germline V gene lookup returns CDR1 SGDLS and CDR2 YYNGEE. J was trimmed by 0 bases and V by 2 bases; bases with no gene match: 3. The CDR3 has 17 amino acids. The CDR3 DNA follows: TGTGCCAGCAGCGTCGGGACAGGGGGGGCAACTAATGAAAAACTGTTTTTT. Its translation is CASSVGTGGATNEKLFF.

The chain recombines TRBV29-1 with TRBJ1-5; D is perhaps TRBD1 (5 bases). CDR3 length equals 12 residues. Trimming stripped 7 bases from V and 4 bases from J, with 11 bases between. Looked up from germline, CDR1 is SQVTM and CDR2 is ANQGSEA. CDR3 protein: CSAQQGNQPQHF. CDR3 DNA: TGCAGCGCCCAGCAGGGAAATCAGCCCCAGCATTTT.

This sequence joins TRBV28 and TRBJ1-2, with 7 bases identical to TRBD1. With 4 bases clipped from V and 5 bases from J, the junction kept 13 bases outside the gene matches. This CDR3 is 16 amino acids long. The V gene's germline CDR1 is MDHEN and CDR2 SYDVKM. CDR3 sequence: CASSSEPQGSRYGYTF. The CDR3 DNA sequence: TGTGCCAGCAGTTCCGAACCACAGGGGAGTCGGTATGGCTACACCTTC.

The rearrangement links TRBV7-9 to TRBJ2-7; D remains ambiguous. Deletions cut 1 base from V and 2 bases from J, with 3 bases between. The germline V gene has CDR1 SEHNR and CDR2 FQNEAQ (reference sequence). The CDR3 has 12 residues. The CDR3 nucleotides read TGTGCCAGCAGCTTAGGAGCCTACGAGCAGTACTTC. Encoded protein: CASSLGAYEQYF.